The 3 T cell receptor beta chains presented below share a single source sample, sequenced in a study of T cells in Graves' hyperthyroidism and ophthalmopathy (dated by TCRdb to the late 2010s). Library preparation used multiplex PCR. The instrument given in TCRdb is Illumina HiSeq 2000. The TCR beta CDR3 regions were amplified from the RNA transcripts. The TCR CDR3 was subjected to a first round of RT-PCR using the HTBI primer set and the Qiagen OneStep RT-PCR kit. TCRdb trimmed the raw reads at Q25, called clones with MiXCR and kept productive beta chains. Merged by CDR3 protein, the rows form single entries marked with the most common genes and DNA. The sample table holds around 480,000 distinct CDR3 sequences, of which about 15% were seen once. The biggest ten clones account for 15% to 20% of the sample. The specimen was blood. The source is a woman between 18 and 29 years old with Graves' hyperthyroidism.

A remark on this clonotype: A clone one base away is much larger, so this may be a read error. This chain links TRBV7-2 with TRBJ1-1, with TRBD1 matching 7 bases. The length of the CDR3 is 14 residues. The ends lost 3 bases at V and 10 bases at J; junction bases unmatched: 11. Germline V gene data show CDR1 as SGHTA and CDR2 as FQGNSA. DNA for the CDR3: TGTACCAGCAGCTTTTACCGGGACAGCCGCCCAGCTTTCTTT. The encoded protein is CTSSFYRDSRPAFF.

This clonotype was recorded many times. This rearrangement joins TRBV30 to TRBJ2-1; 7 bases align to TRBD2. Trimming cost V 3 bases and J 0 bases; bases outside gene matches: 2. This CDR3 is built from 14 residues. Germline V CDR1 and CDR2: GTSNPN, SVGIG (reference sequence). CDR3 residues: CAWRPSGSYNEQFF. In DNA, the CDR3 is TGTGCCTGGAGACCTAGCGGCTCCTACAATGAGCAGTTCTTC.

The rearrangement links TRBV2 to TRBJ2-1; TRBD2 matches 8 bases. Germline lookup yields CDR1 SNHLY and CDR2 FYNNEI. V lost 9 bases to trimming and J lost 10 bases; unmatched junction nucleotides: 5. The CDR3 extends over 11 amino acids. The CDR3 reads CARHTGGEQFF. DNA for the CDR3: TGTGCCAGGCACACGGGGGGGGAGCAGTTCTTC.